This is a list of T cell receptor beta chains from one sample in a study of cytomegalovirus exposure and HLA in healthy donors. Measured with immunoSEQ multiplex PCR; TCRdb has only the in-frame clones, and not every one. The repertoire holds 90,000 to 100,000 clones, with under 85% as singletons. The sequencing input was PBMCs. All receptors come from a man aged 35 to 55 in good health and CMV-seronegative. CDR3s include the opening cysteine and the closing phenylalanine or tryptophan. The D gene is left open where the match is weak. Clone size is stated in some rows and not others, as once, few, many or a class when expanded.

j_gene,d_gene,abundance,v_gene,CDR3aa,CDR3nt
TRBJ2-5,NA,NA,TRBV7-6,CASSLGVRDSETQYF,TGTGCCAGCAGCTTAGGAGTACGAGACAGCGAGACCCAGTACTTC
TRBJ2-7,TRBD2,once,TRBV11-2,CASSLAHHPLAGGLNEQYF,TGTGCCAGCAGCTTAGCCCACCATCCTCTAGCGGGAGGGCTTAACGAGCAGTACTTC
TRBJ1-2,TRBD1,NA,TRBV6-1,CASSGSRDSRTNYGYTF,TGTGCCAGCAGTGGATCAAGGGACAGCCGAACTAACTATGGCTACACCTTC
TRBJ2-3,TRBD2,NA,TRBV6-4,CASSTSGGRTDTQYF,TGTGCCAGCAGTACTAGCGGGGGACGCACAGATACGCAGTATTTT
TRBJ1-1,NA,NA,TRBV7-9,CSSTSHIVSNTEAFF,TGTTCCAGCACCTCACATATCGTCTCGAACACTGAAGCTTTCTTT
TRBJ2-7,NA,few,TRBV7-9,CSSSLTGLAYEQYF,TGTTCCAGCAGCCTTACAGGGTTGGCCTACGAGCAGTACTTC
TRBJ2-1,NA,NA,TRBV7-9,CASSSSNEQFF,TGTGCCAGCAGCTCCAGTAACGAGCAGTTCTTC
TRBJ1-2,NA,once,TRBV19,CASSIDEDHITLRPEGYTF,TGTGCCAGTAGTATAGATGAGGATCATATCACATTGCGGCCGGAAGGCTACACCTTC
TRBJ1-1,TRBD1,NA,TRBV7-2,CASSPSGQGITEAFF,TGTGCCAGCAGCCCCTCGGGACAGGGGATCACTGAAGCTTTCTTT
TRBJ2-1,TRBD2,NA,TRBV9,CASSADKPGLRFDHEQFF,TGTGCCAGCAGCGCCGACAAACCGGGACTACGCTTTGACCATGAGCAGTTCTTC
TRBJ2-1,NA,NA,TRBV2,CASPIRDTGNNEQFF,TGTGCCAGTCCTATCCGGGACACGGGGAACAATGAGCAGTTCTTC
TRBJ1-5,TRBD1,NA,TRBV6-1,CASTGTGGHQPQHF,TGTGCCAGCACCGGGACAGGGGGTCATCAGCCCCAGCATTTT
TRBJ2-4,TRBD1,NA,TRBV6-5,CASKTGIAKNIQYF,TGTGCCAGCAAGACAGGGATAGCCAAAAACATTCAGTACTTC
TRBJ2-7,NA,once,TRBV5-8,CASSTGYSSYEQYF,TGTGCCAGCAGCACGGGGTACAGCTCCTACGAGCAGTACTTC
TRBJ1-4,TRBD1,NA,TRBV7-9,CSSSKGQGEKLFF,TGTTCCAGCAGCAAGGGACAGGGGGAAAAACTGTTTTTT
TRBJ2-2,TRBD1,NA,TRBV27,CASSGTGTGEVGELFF,TGTGCCAGCAGTGGGACCGGGACAGGGGAGGTCGGGGAGCTGTTTTTT
TRBJ1-4,NA,NA,TRBV2,CASSDVQGRAEKLFF,TGTGCCAGCAGTGACGTTCAGGGTCGAGCTGAAAAACTGTTTTTT
TRBJ1-1,NA,once,TRBV30,CAHQGGTEAFF,TGTGCTCACCAGGGAGGCACTGAAGCTTTCTTT
TRBJ2-7,NA,NA,TRBV5-1,CASSFKIEKAIEQYF,TGCGCCAGCAGCTTTAAGATCGAGAAAGCAATCGAGCAGTACTTC
TRBJ2-5,NA,once,TRBV6-6,CASSYSGQTQETQYF,TGTGCCAGCAGTTACTCTGGACAGACTCAAGAGACCCAGTACTTC
TRBJ2-4,NA,NA,TRBV30,CAWSVGVAKNIQYF,TGTGCCTGGAGTGTAGGGGTAGCCAAAAACATTCAGTACTTC
TRBJ2-2,NA,NA,TRBV27,CASSGLSRYTGELFF,TGTGCCAGCAGTGGGCTTAGTCGATACACCGGGGAGCTGTTTTTT
TRBJ1-3,NA,few,TRBV14,CASSSSRESRGNTIYF,TGTGCCAGCAGCTCAAGCCGGGAAAGCCGGGGAAACACCATATATTTT
TRBJ1-2,NA,once,TRBV29-1,CSVEGTSHGYTF,TGCAGCGTTGAGGGGACATCTCATGGCTACACCTTC
TRBJ2-5,NA,NA,TRBV7-9,CASSLRQQETQYF,TGTGCCAGCAGCTTGAGACAGCAAGAGACCCAGTACTTC
TRBJ2-5,NA,NA,TRBV25-1,CASSDQQGQETQYF,TGTGCCAGCAGTGATCAACAGGGCCAAGAGACCCAGTACTTC
TRBJ1-1,NA,NA,TRBV6-5,CASSQGHLNTEAFF,TGTGCCAGCAGTCAGGGACATTTGAACACTGAAGCTTTCTTT
TRBJ2-7,TRBD1,few,TRBV2,CASGLKDRDWEQYF,TGTGCCAGCGGTCTTAAGGACAGGGATTGGGAGCAGTACTTC
TRBJ2-1,NA,NA,TRBV4-1,CASSPLPAYNEQFF,TGCGCCAGCAGCCCCCTCCCGGCCTACAATGAGCAGTTCTTC
TRBJ2-7,NA,NA,TRBV29-1,CSVYGSYEQYF,TGCAGCGTCTACGGGTCCTACGAGCAGTACTTC
TRBJ2-5,NA,few,TRBV11-2,CASSLVGGAETQYF,TGTGCCAGCAGCTTAGTAGGGGGAGCCGAGACCCAGTACTTC
TRBJ1-1,TRBD1,NA,TRBV7-8,CASKTGGNTEAFF,TGTGCCAGCAAAACAGGGGGTAACACTGAAGCTTTCTTT
TRBJ2-7,TRBD2,NA,TRBV11-2,CASSLGGRGVSYEQYF,TGTGCCAGCAGCTTAGGCGGGCGGGGGGTCTCCTACGAGCAGTACTTC
TRBJ2-7,NA,few,TRBV11-3,CASSLDRHRQDYEQYF,TGTGCCAGCAGCTTAGACCGCCACCGACAGGACTACGAGCAGTACTTC
TRBJ2-7,NA,once,TRBV7-2,CASSLVSRTTYEQYF,TGTGCCAGCAGCTTAGTAAGTCGGACTACCTACGAGCAGTACTTC
TRBJ2-3,TRBD2,NA,TRBV6-4,CASSRLAGALTDTQYF,TGTGCCAGCAGTCGACTAGCGGGAGCTCTAACAGATACGCAGTATTTT
TRBJ1-1,NA,NA,TRBV5-8,CASRPGWTEAFF,TGTGCCAGCAGACCGGGTTGGACTGAAGCTTTCTTT
TRBJ1-1,NA,NA,TRBV9,CASSVEGATEAFF,TGTGCCAGCAGCGTAGAAGGGGCCACTGAAGCTTTCTTT
TRBJ2-2,NA,NA,TRBV30,CAWSEPGELFF,TGTGCCTGGAGTGAGCCCGGGGAGCTGTTTTTT
TRBJ2-1,TRBD1,NA,TRBV18,CASSPNQGAYNEQFF,TGTGCCAGCTCTCCGAATCAGGGGGCCTACAATGAGCAGTTCTTC